The entry below gives a single TCR beta chain sequence along with its context. V was trimmed by 0 bases and J by 0 bases, leaving 9 bases between them. CDR3 length: 15 residues. Germline lookup yields CDR1 MNHEY and CDR2 SVGAGI. The data were produced by immunoSEQ multiplex PCR, yet TCRdb's version contains in-frame clones alone and is incomplete. The data contain 100,000 to 150,000 clones, 87% of them singletons. This specimen comes from a study of control samples from healthy donors and cancer patients. The TCR was taken from a man between 60 and 70 years old in good health. The rearrangement uses TRBV6-5 and TRBJ2-7, with a weak D call TRBD1 (6 bases). The sequenced sample consisted of blood. CDR3 loop: CASSYSVGASYEQYF. In nucleotides, the CDR3 is TGTGCCAGCAGTTACTCGGTGGGGGCCTCCTACGAGCAGTACTTC.